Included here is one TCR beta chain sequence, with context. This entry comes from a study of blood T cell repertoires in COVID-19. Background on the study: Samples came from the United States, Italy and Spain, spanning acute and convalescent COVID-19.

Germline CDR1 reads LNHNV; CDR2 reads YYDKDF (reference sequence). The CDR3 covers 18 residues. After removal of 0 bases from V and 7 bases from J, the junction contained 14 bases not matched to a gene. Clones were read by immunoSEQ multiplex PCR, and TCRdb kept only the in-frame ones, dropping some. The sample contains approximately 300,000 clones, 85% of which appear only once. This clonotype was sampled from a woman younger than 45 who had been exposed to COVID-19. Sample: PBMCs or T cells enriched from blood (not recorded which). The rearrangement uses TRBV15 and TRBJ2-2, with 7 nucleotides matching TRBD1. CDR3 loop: CATSRDYLGQGEGGELFF. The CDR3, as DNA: TGTGCCACCAGCAGAGATTACTTGGGGCAGGGGGAAGGCGGGGAGCTGTTTTTT.